The clone carrying this TCR beta chain came up once. What it recognizes is unknown. This record comes from a study of T cell responses to AZD1222 COVID-19 vaccine. Overall study results and limits: Donors were chiefly white British, with a greater number of females, and clonal diversity was perhaps underestimated. Two AZD1222 administrations were followed by greater Spike-specific TCR breadth and depth. Spike as a whole was targeted by vaccine-associated CD4 TCRs, dominant at 160-218 and 743-854.

Sequencing was performed with immunoSEQ multiplex PCR; in TCRdb, only in-frame clones are kept and a portion is missing. The sample lists 110,000 to 150,000 clones, roughly 91% occurring once. Germline lookup yields CDR1 GTSNPN and CDR2 SVGIG (reference sequence). This CDR3 is 15 amino acids long. J lost 0 bases, V lost 3 bases, and 5 bases had no gene match. The clonotype originates from an adult who received the AZD1222 COVID-19 vaccine. Sequences were derived from peripheral blood, sampled 28 days after the second AZD1222 dose. V and J are TRBV30 and TRBJ2-7; 10 bases are a match to TRBD2. The CDR3 DNA sequence: TGTGCCTGGAGAAAAGGACTAGCGGTCTCCTACGAGCAGTACTTC. Protein sequence: CAWRKGLAVSYEQYF.